These 23 T cell receptor beta chains came from one sample sequenced in a study of T cells in Graves' hyperthyroidism and ophthalmopathy. RNA transcripts gave rise to amplified TCR beta CDR3 regions. The TCR CDR3 was amplified in a first-round RT-PCR using the HTBI primer set. Each CDR3 protein is one row after TCRdb ran MiXCR on the multiplex PCR reads. The sample records a few hundred thousand distinct CDR3 sequences, roughly 15% being singletons. Sequencing used blood. Receptor source: a woman aged 50 to 60 with Graves' hyperthyroidism that later progressed to Graves' ophthalmopathy.

This clonotype came up many times. This chain connects TRBV6-1 to TRBJ2-1; D gene unclear. CDR1 MNHNS and CDR2 SASEGT come from the germline V gene. V was trimmed by 8 bases and J by 6 bases, leaving 8 bases between them. This CDR3 is 11 amino acids long. CDR3 DNA sequence: TGTGCCAGCGGGCCTAGCAATGAGCAGTTCTTC. It is translated as CASGPSNEQFF.

The chain carries TRBV20-1 and TRBJ2-5; D might be TRBD1 or TRBD2, each matching 6 bases. This CDR3 is built from 14 residues. The germline V and J ends were trimmed by 6 bases and 4 bases, with 18 bases remaining between them. Germline-derived CDR1 and CDR2 are DFQATT and SNEGSKA (reference sequence). In nucleotides, the CDR3 is TGCAGTGCCCCCGGGGGCACTTCGGGAGAGACCCAGTACTTC. Translating gives CSAPGGTSGETQYF.

This clonotype was counted ten times or more. CDR3 nucleotides: TGTGCCAGCAGCGGAGGGGCTAGCGGACTCACAGATACGCAGTATTTT. Amino acids: CASSGGASGLTDTQYF. The V gene is TRBV14, the J gene TRBJ2-3; 7 bases are shared with TRBD2. Germline values: CDR1 SGHDN, CDR2 FVKESK. This CDR3 is 16 amino acids long. The V and J ends lost 5 bases and 2 bases, in that order; junction bases with no gene match: 10.

This clonotype was counted at least ten times. The chain links TRBV7-3 to TRBJ2-2, with D uncertain. Germline V gene data show CDR1 as SGHTA and CDR2 as FQGTGA. V gave up 5 bases and J gave up 3 bases, with 4 bases separating them. This CDR3 is 12 amino acids long. The CDR3 nucleotides are TGTGCCAGCAGCCCGGACACCGGGGAGCTGTTTTTT. It encodes CASSPDTGELFF.

Ten or more counts support this clonotype. The gene calls are TRBV6-7 and TRBJ1-5; D uncertain. TRBV6-7 is flagged as an ORF with uncertain function. The CDR3 is 15 amino acids. V shed 6 bases and J shed 2 bases, with 14 bases lying between them. In nucleotides, the CDR3 is TGTGCCAGCAGAGCGGGCCGGGAGGGCAATCAGCCCCAGCATTTT. Translated, it gives CASRAGREGNQPQHF.

The rearrangement uses TRBV2 and TRBJ2-1, with 14 nucleotides matching TRBD2. Trimming at V came to 3 bases and at J to 7 bases, leaving 2 bases not matched to a gene. Looked up from germline, CDR1 is SNHLY and CDR2 is FYNNEI. The CDR3 sequence is 15 residues long. The CDR3 sequence is CASSETSGRGNEQFF. CDR3 DNA sequence: TGTGCCAGCAGTGAGACTAGCGGGAGGGGAAATGAGCAGTTCTTC.

This clonotype was counted a single time. The chain recombines TRBV25-1 with TRBJ2-2; 7 bases map to TRBD1. The V and J ends lost 5 bases and 6 bases, in that order; junction bases with no gene match: 6. The CDR3 has 14 amino acids. The V gene's germline CDR1 is MGHDK and CDR2 SYGVNS. For the CDR3, the DNA is TGTGCCAGCAGTCCCGACAGGGCAGCCGGGGAGCTGTTTTTT. Its protein is CASSPDRAAGELFF.

This clonotype appeared many times. The gene calls are TRBV5-1 and TRBJ2-7, with D perhaps given as TRBD1 or TRBD2 (5 bases each). The CDR3 totals 15 residues. Deletions cut 0 bases from V and 1 base from J, with 11 bases between. In germline, CDR1 is SGHRS, CDR2 YFSETQ. The CDR3 DNA reads as TGCGCCAGCAGCTTGGAATTGGGACCTTCCTACGAGCAGTACTTC. Protein: CASSLELGPSYEQYF.

The table lists this clonotype with many counts. This CDR3 reads CATKQGPRYEQYF. The CDR3 DNA is TGCGCCACCAAACAGGGACCTCGGTACGAGCAGTACTTC. The gene calls are TRBV10-2 and TRBJ2-7, with a tentative D call TRBD1 (6 bases). The germline V gene has CDR1 WSHSY and CDR2 SAAADI. V dropped 10 bases and J dropped 4 bases, with 17 bases sitting between them. The CDR3 runs to 13 residues.

This clonotype was counted ten times or more. This chain connects TRBV3-1 to TRBJ2-7; the D is unclear. Germline-derived CDR1 and CDR2 are LGHDT and YNNKEL (reference sequence). With 3 bases removed from V and 3 bases from J, the gap between germline ends came to 6 bases. This CDR3 is 12 amino acids long. The CDR3 nucleotides are TGTGCCAGCAGCCAGTCACGCTACGAGCAGTACTTC. As protein: CASSQSRYEQYF.

This clonotype showed up many times. The rearrangement joins TRBV20-1 to TRBJ2-1; D remains ambiguous. The V gene's germline CDR1 is DFQATT and CDR2 SNEGSKA (reference sequence). The CDR3 has 16 amino acids. V was clipped by 3 bases and J by 0 bases, with 15 bases between them. The CDR3 DNA reads as TGCAGTGCTAGCCTCCCCCGAGCGAGCTCCTACAATGAGCAGTTCTTC. This sequence encodes CSASLPRASSYNEQFF.

The CDR3 spells CASSGGGKGQSIDTEAFF. The DNA for the CDR3 is TGTGCCAGCAGTGGGGGGGGGAAGGGACAGTCGATCGACACTGAAGCTTTCTTT. The V call is TRBV28, the J call TRBJ1-1; 7 nucleotides match TRBD1. This CDR3 is built from 18 residues. Trimming at V came to 5 bases and at J to 3 bases, leaving 18 bases not matched to a gene. Germline CDR1 MDHEN, CDR2 SYDVKM.

There are many counts of this clonotype. The chain links TRBV3-1 to TRBJ1-2; weak D call: TRBD1 (6 bases). The germline V and J ends were trimmed by 4 bases and 4 bases, with 19 bases remaining between them. The CDR3 loop spans 16 amino acids. The V gene's germline CDR1 is LGHDT and CDR2 YNNKEL (reference sequence). CDR3 residues: CASSPTWGQPVYGYTF. As DNA, the CDR3 is TGTGCCAGCAGCCCAACTTGGGGACAACCGGTCTATGGCTACACCTTC.

This clonotype appeared many times. V and J are TRBV12-3 or TRBV12-4 and TRBJ2-7; TRBD1 aligns across 9 bases. V lost 5 bases to trimming and J lost 3 bases; unmatched junction nucleotides: 8. The length of the CDR3 is 15 residues. This CDR3 is CASSLDRGVYYEQYF. Written as DNA, the CDR3 is TGTGCCAGCAGTCTTGACAGGGGGGTTTACTACGAGCAGTACTTC.

This clonotype was detected only a few times. This sequence joins TRBV6-1 and TRBJ2-3, with D tentatively TRBD2 (5 bases). The CDR3 sequence is 13 residues long. Germline V lookup: CDR1 MNHNS, CDR2 SASEGT. V was shortened by 7 bases and J by 3 bases, with 11 bases between the two germline ends. Here the CDR3 reads CASTSRRTDTQYF. CDR3 DNA: TGTGCCAGCACCTCCAGGAGGACAGATACGCAGTATTTT.

This clonotype has ten or more counts. Written as DNA, the CDR3 is TGTGCCAGCAAGTCAGGGGATGTTACTTCACCCCTCCACTTT. Translating gives CASKSGDVTSPLHF. This chain joins TRBV2 and TRBJ1-6; tentatively, D is TRBD1 (6 bases). Trimming removed 7 bases at V and 9 bases at J, with 16 bases between. Germline CDR1 SNHLY, CDR2 FYNNEI. The CDR3 length is 14 residues.

At least ten counts were recorded for this clonotype. The chain couples TRBV3-1 to TRBJ2-7, with TRBD2 identical over 11 bases. J gave up 2 bases and V 3 bases, and 3 bases lay outside the gene matches. There are 15 residues in the CDR3. Germline CDR1 and CDR2: LGHDT and YNNKEL (reference sequence). The CDR3 DNA follows: TGTGCCAGCAGCCACAGGGGACTAGCGGCCTACGAGCAGTACTTC. This encodes CASSHRGLAAYEQYF.

This clonotype was counted a single time. A clone one base away is much larger, so this may be a read error. The chain links TRBV6-2 or TRBV6-3 to TRBJ2-1; 8 nucleotides line up with TRBD2. Germline CDR1 is MNHEY and CDR2 is SVGEGT. This CDR3 spans 17 amino acids. In DNA form, the CDR3 reads TGTGCCGGCAGTTACTGGGGAGGGGCGGGAGGAACGAATGAGCAGTTCTTC. Translation gives CAGSYWGGAGGTNEQFF.

The sample holds a few counts of this clonotype. The chain couples TRBV6-1 to TRBJ2-4; D might be TRBD1 (5 bases). CDR1 and CDR2 (germline): MNHNS, SASEGT. V shed 2 bases and J shed 1 base, with 9 bases lying between them. CDR3 length: 15 amino acids. The CDR3 DNA follows: TGTGCCAGCAGTGAACAGGGCGCTGCCAAAAACATTCAGTACTTC. Amino acid sequence: CASSEQGAAKNIQYF.

This clonotype came up many times. The chain uses TRBV18 and TRBJ1-1; TRBD1 aligns across 9 bases. The junction had 3 bases not matched to a gene; V was cut back by 1 base and J by 0 bases. Germline values: CDR1 KGHSH, CDR2 LQKENI. The CDR3 covers 16 residues. The CDR3 is CASSPRQGVLNTEAFF. The CDR3 DNA sequence: TGTGCCAGCTCACCACGACAGGGGGTGTTGAACACTGAAGCTTTCTTT.

In its sample, this clonotype was seen many times. The rearrangement uses TRBV3-1 and TRBJ2-3, with a possible D match to TRBD2 (6 bases). CDR1 is LGHDT and CDR2 is YNNKEL in the germline V gene (reference sequence). Deletions cut 4 bases from V and 9 bases from J, with 17 bases between. The CDR3 contains 14 residues. The CDR3 DNA follows: TGTGCCAGCAGCCCGTCGGGGCGGGGTGACACGCAGTATTTT. Protein: CASSPSGRGDTQYF.

This clonotype was seen at least ten times. The chain recombines TRBV12-3 or TRBV12-4 with TRBJ1-4, with D perhaps matching TRBD1 (5 bases). The CDR3 length is 12 residues. V gave up 6 bases and J gave up 8 bases, with 10 bases separating them. The CDR3 DNA sequence: TGTGCCAGCAGAACCGACAGCGAAAAACTGTTTTTT. The encoded protein is CASRTDSEKLFF.

The rearrangement joins TRBV2 to TRBJ2-3, with 11 bases matching TRBD2. The J segment lost 1 base and the V segment lost 10 bases, leaving 4 bases of the junction unmatched. Germline V CDR1 and CDR2: SNHLY, FYNNEI. The CDR3 consists of 14 residues. CDR3 nucleotides: TGTGCCACCCCGGGACTAGCGGGCACAGATACGCAGTATTTT. Residues: CATPGLAGTDTQYF.